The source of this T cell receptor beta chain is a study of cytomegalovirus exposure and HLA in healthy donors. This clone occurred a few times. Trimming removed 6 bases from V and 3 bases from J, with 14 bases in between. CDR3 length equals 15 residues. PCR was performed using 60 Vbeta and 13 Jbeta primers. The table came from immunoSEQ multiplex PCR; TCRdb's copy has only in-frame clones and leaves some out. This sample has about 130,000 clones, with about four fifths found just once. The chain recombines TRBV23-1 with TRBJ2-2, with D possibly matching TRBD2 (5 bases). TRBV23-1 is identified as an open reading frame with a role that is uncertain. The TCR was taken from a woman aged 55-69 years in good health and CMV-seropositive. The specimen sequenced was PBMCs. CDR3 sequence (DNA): TGCGCCAGCAGGCTTTCGAGGGCCTACACCGGGGAGCTGTTTTTT. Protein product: CASRLSRAYTGELFF.